Shown below are 29 T cell receptor beta chains from a single sample sequenced in a study of shared clonotypes between healthy human individuals. Repertoires were generated with immunoSEQ multiplex PCR, while TCRdb's copy carries only in-frame clones and drops some. The table lists some 2,500,000 clones, 80% to 95% of them singletons, with around 0.4% in the top ten. What was sequenced was naive CD4+ T cells from PBMCs. The sample's subset: CD45RA+ positively selected. Receptors originate from a man younger than 35 in good health. Some clones in this sample may be carry-over from other donors' samples.

The chain uses TRBV6-1 and TRBJ2-1, with 14 bases aligning to TRBD2. In germline, CDR1 is MNHNS, CDR2 SASEGT. The CDR3 loop spans 18 amino acids. V dropped 4 bases and J dropped 0; count of bases not matched to a gene: 5. CDR3: CASSGLAGGHSSYNEQFF. The CDR3 nucleotides are TGTGCCAGCAGTGGACTAGCGGGAGGGCACAGCTCCTACAATGAGCAGTTCTTC.

J is TRBJ2-1 and V is TRBV30, with D perhaps being TRBD1 or TRBD2 (5 bases each). The germline gives CDR1 GTSNPN, CDR2 SVGIG (reference sequence). The CDR3 runs to 16 residues. Trimming pared 2 bases from V and 4 bases from J, leaving 18 bases between. CDR3 sequence reads: CAWSSSRTGLYNEQFF. The CDR3 region has the DNA TGTGCCTGGAGTTCCTCCCGGACGGGGCTATACAATGAGCAGTTCTTC.

The V and J genes are TRBV9 and TRBJ1-5; D might be TRBD1 (5 bases). The V gene lost 0 bases and the J gene lost 0 bases, with 10 bases spanning the gap. CDR3 length equals 16 residues. Germline V lookup: CDR1 SGDLS, CDR2 YYNGEE. The DNA for the CDR3 is TGTGCCAGCAGCGTAGTAAGGACACCTAGCAATCAGCCCCAGCATTTT. Translated, it gives CASSVVRTPSNQPQHF.

Notes on this clone: Other DNA sequences in the sample encode the same CDR3. V usage is TRBV7-2 and J usage is TRBJ2-7; 14 positions agree with TRBD2. Per the germline V gene, CDR1 is SGHTA and CDR2 is FQGNSA. The CDR3 totals 15 residues. Losses at the gene ends were 5 bases for V and 3 bases for J; bases not matched to a gene: 3. This CDR3 is CASSIGTSGSYEQYF. In nucleotides, the CDR3 is TGTGCCAGCAGCATCGGGACTAGCGGGAGCTACGAGCAGTACTTC.

In regard to this clone: Within the sample, other DNA sequences also encode this same CDR3. This chain uses TRBV9 with TRBJ1-5; 7 bases map to TRBD1. Germline CDR1 reads SGDLS; CDR2 reads YYNGEE. This CDR3 is built from 13 residues. J gave up 4 bases and V 3 bases, and 1 base lay outside the gene matches. CDR3 region: CASSGDSNQPQHF. DNA of the CDR3: TGTGCCAGCAGCGGGGACAGTAATCAGCCCCAGCATTTT.

This sequence joins TRBV29-1 and TRBJ2-4; 11 bases fit TRBD2. The CDR3 has 16 amino acids. Per the germline V gene, CDR1 is SQVTM and CDR2 is ANQGSEA. Trimming cost V 7 bases and J 3 bases; bases outside gene matches: 11. The CDR3 region is CSAELAGAQGKNIQYF. CDR3 nucleotide sequence: TGCAGCGCCGAACTAGCGGGAGCTCAGGGCAAAAACATTCAGTACTTC.

V is TRBV28 and J is TRBJ2-3; 8 nucleotides align to TRBD2. The CDR3 loop spans 16 amino acids. Germline CDR1 MDHEN, CDR2 SYDVKM. V was clipped by 3 bases and J by 7 bases; unmatched bases: 12. Here the CDR3 DNA reads TGTGCCAGCAGTTTGAGTTTGAGCGGGAGCCACAATACGCAGTATTTT. Protein product: CASSLSLSGSHNTQYF. The entire variable domain, with the rest obtained from reference TRBV28 and TRBJ2-3, is as follows: DVKVTQSSRYLVKRTGEKVFLECVQDMDHENMFWYRQDPGLGLRLIYFSYDVKMKEKGDIPEGYSVSREKKERFSLILESASTNQTSMYLCASSLSLSGSHNTQYFGPGTRLTVL.

Only one count was recorded for this clone. The V and J genes are TRBV28 and TRBJ2-3; 10 bases align to TRBD2. The germline gives CDR1 MDHEN, CDR2 SYDVKM. The CDR3 runs 16 residues. Losses at the gene ends were 5 bases for V and 5 bases for J; bases not matched to a gene: 10. In nucleotides, the CDR3 is TGTGCCAGCAGTCCCTTGAGCGGGAGGGCCAAAGATACGCAGTATTTT. This translates into CASSPLSGRAKDTQYF.

The genes are TRBV5-8 and TRBJ2-4; 7 bases agree with TRBD1. This CDR3 is 19 amino acids long. J gave up 0 bases and V 8 bases, and 20 bases lay outside the gene matches. Germline V gives CDR1 SGHTS, CDR2 YDEGEE. CDR3: CASWVDWDSNQLAKNIQYF. The CDR3 DNA sequence: TGTGCCAGTTGGGTGGATTGGGACAGTAACCAGTTAGCCAAAAACATTCAGTACTTC.

On this clone: The same CDR3 is also encoded by other DNA sequences in this sample. J is TRBJ1-2 and V is TRBV18; D is perhaps TRBD1 (5 bases). Germline CDR1 and CDR2: KGHSH and LQKENI. The V end was cut by 2 bases, the J end by 5 bases, with 9 bases between. This CDR3 spans 13 amino acids. The CDR3 sequence: CASSPDRNYGYTF. Written as DNA, the CDR3 is TGTGCCAGCTCACCAGACAGAAATTATGGCTACACCTTC.

The V call is TRBV2, the J call TRBJ1-6; weak D call: TRBD1 (6 bases). Germline V gene lookup returns CDR1 SNHLY and CDR2 FYNNEI. Trimming cost V 6 bases and J 5 bases, with 14 bases left between them. The CDR3 sequence is 15 residues long. The CDR3 spells CASSQARGDNSPLHF. The CDR3 coding sequence is TGTGCCAGCAGCCAAGCCAGGGGAGATAATTCACCCCTCCACTTT.

V gene TRBV19 combines with J gene TRBJ2-1; possible D gene TRBD2, 5 bases. Germline CDR1 and CDR2: LNHDA and SQIVND (reference sequence). This CDR3 is built from 12 residues. The ends were cut back, 4 bases at V and 9 bases at J, with 10 bases in the middle. The CDR3 loop reads CASSKLAGEQFF. Written as DNA, the CDR3 is TGTGCCAGTAGTAAATTGGCGGGTGAGCAGTTCTTC. The full variable domain, its missing parts supplied by reference TRBV19 and TRBJ2-1, is DGGITQSPKYLFRKEGQNVTLSCEQNLNHDAMYWYRQDPGQGLRLIYYSQIVNDFQKGDIAEGYSVSREKKESFPLTVTSAQKNPTAFYLCASSKLAGEQFFGPGTRLTVL.

The rearrangement uses TRBV9 and TRBJ1-2; TRBD1 matches 12 bases. Germline V CDR1 and CDR2: SGDLS, YYNGEE. This CDR3 comprises 16 residues. Trimming took 5 bases from V and 8 from J; bases not matched to a gene: 13. CDR3 protein: CASSRPGQGAPLGYTF. As DNA, the CDR3 is TGTGCCAGCAGTAGACCGGGACAGGGGGCCCCTCTCGGCTACACCTTC.

The genes are TRBV6-6 and TRBJ2-2; D is uncertain. V was clipped by 6 bases and J by 5 bases, with 10 bases between them. There are 13 residues in the CDR3. Germline CDR1 reads MNHNY; CDR2 reads SVGAGI (reference sequence). DNA for the CDR3: TGTGCCAGCAGGCCCACGGAGACCGGGGAGCTGTTTTTT. This sequence encodes CASRPTETGELFF.

The table lists this clone with a count of one. This chain links TRBV7-8 with TRBJ2-7; maybe TRBD1 (6 bases). Germline V gene lookup returns CDR1 SGHVS and CDR2 FQNEAQ. The CDR3 spans 16 residues. V was clipped by 5 bases and J by 0 bases, with 17 bases between them. The CDR3 DNA follows: TGTGCCAGCAGCCGGGTATCCCCAGGGGACTCCTACGAGCAGTACTTC. It translates to CASSRVSPGDSYEQYF.

V gene TRBV23-1 combines with J gene TRBJ1-4, with TRBD1 matching 7 bases. TRBV23-1 is recorded as an ORF, its role being uncertain. Trimming cost V 11 bases and J 7 bases; bases outside gene matches: 13. The CDR3 length is 14 residues. Here the CDR3 DNA reads TGCGCCCGACAGACAGGGCCTATTTTTGAAAAACTGTTTTTT. Translated: CARQTGPIFEKLFF.

The gene calls are TRBV11-2 and TRBJ2-7, with 11 bases fitting TRBD2. The CDR3 totals 14 residues. The germline CDR1 and CDR2 sequences are SGHAT and FQNNGV. J gave up 4 bases and V 5 bases, and 4 bases lay outside the gene matches. CDR3 DNA sequence: TGTGCCAGCAGCCGTCGACTAGCGGGGTACGAGCAGTACTTC. This translates into CASSRRLAGYEQYF. The variable domain in full, completed from reference TRBV11-2 and TRBJ2-7, reads EAGVAQSPRYKIIEKRQSVAFWCNPISGHATLYWYQQILGQGPKLLIQFQNNGVVDDSQLPKDRFSAERLKGVDSTLKIQPAKLEDSAVYLCASSRRLAGYEQYFGPGTRLTVT.

The chain joins TRBV30 to TRBJ1-1; a possible D gene is TRBD1 (6 bases). The CDR3 is made up of 14 amino acids. Trimming took 0 bases from V and 3 from J, leaving 11 bases between them. The germline V gene has CDR1 GTSNPN and CDR2 SVGIG (reference sequence). The CDR3 sequence is CAWSVGGRDTEAFF. In nucleotides, the CDR3 is TGTGCCTGGAGTGTAGGGGGAAGGGACACTGAAGCTTTCTTT.

To note about this clone: Different DNA sequences within this sample yield the same CDR3. V is TRBV6-1 and J is TRBJ1-1, with a weak D call TRBD1 (5 bases). The CDR3 consists of 13 residues. Trimming removed 2 bases at V and 4 bases at J, with 8 bases between. Germline CDR1 is MNHNS and CDR2 is SASEGT. The CDR3 DNA sequence: TGTGCCAGCAGTGAACGCGGGGGCACTGAAGCTTTCTTT. Translating gives CASSERGGTEAFF.

The gene calls are TRBV7-7 and TRBJ2-3; no firm D call. The length of the CDR3 is 13 residues. Germline V gene data show CDR1 as SSHAT and CDR2 as FNYEAQ (reference sequence). Trimming stripped 6 bases from V and 2 bases from J, with 9 bases between. The chain's CDR3 is CASSTTDTDTQYF. In DNA form, the CDR3 reads TGTGCCAGCAGTACGACGGACACAGATACGCAGTATTTT.

On this clone itself: The identical CDR3 is also encoded by other nucleotide sequences in the sample. The rearrangement links TRBV18 to TRBJ1-5; 8 nucleotides match TRBD1. The length of the CDR3 is 13 residues. Germline CDR1 and CDR2: KGHSH and LQKENI. J gave up 7 bases and V 6 bases, and 5 bases lay outside the gene matches. This CDR3 is CASSPDRGQPQHF. The CDR3, as DNA: TGTGCCAGCTCGCCCGACAGGGGACAGCCCCAGCATTTT.

This sequence joins TRBV6-1 and TRBJ2-1; D unclear. CDR3 length equals 12 residues. From germline, CDR1 is MNHNS and CDR2 SASEGT. V was clipped by 5 bases and J by 8 bases, with 10 bases between them. The CDR3 spells CASSQSRDEQFF. CDR3 DNA sequence: TGTGCCAGCAGTCAGAGTAGGGATGAGCAGTTCTTC.

The chain has TRBV27 and TRBJ1-6, with TRBD1 matching over 8 bases. Germline V CDR1 and CDR2: MNHEY, SMNVEV (reference sequence). The trim removed 3 bases at V and 16 bases at J, leaving 8 bases unmatched. This CDR3 is 13 amino acids long. In nucleotides, the CDR3 is TGTGCCAGCAGTTTTGAGGGGACAGGCAGGCTCCACTTT. Protein sequence: CASSFEGTGRLHF.

This clone was seen once. The chain uses TRBV11-3 and TRBJ1-6; D is unresolved. Per the germline V gene, CDR1 is SGHNT and CDR2 is YENEEA. V lost 5 bases to trimming and J lost 16 bases, with 15 bases between them. The CDR3 covers 12 residues. The CDR3 region is CASSPALEQLHF. In DNA, the CDR3 is TGTGCCAGCAGCCCAGCCCTGGAGCAGCTCCACTTT.

This chain connects TRBV25-1 to TRBJ1-2, with D uncertain. The CDR3 spans 14 residues. Germline V gives CDR1 MGHDK, CDR2 SYGVNS. V lost 5 bases and J lost 4, with 14 bases in between. CDR3 bases: TGTGCCAGCAGTCCGAGGACTAACCCCTATGGCTACACCTTC. Translation gives CASSPRTNPYGYTF.

This chain uses TRBV19 with TRBJ1-3; no clear D. The V and J ends lost 6 bases and 0 bases respectively, with 12 bases between them. Looked up from germline, CDR1 is LNHDA and CDR2 is SQIVND (reference sequence). This CDR3 contains 15 residues. The CDR3 protein is CASSYGGSSGNTIYF. The CDR3 region has the DNA TGTGCCAGTAGCTATGGCGGTAGCTCTGGAAACACCATATATTTT.

The J gene is TRBJ1-3, the V gene TRBV7-6, with 7 bases aligning to TRBD1. The CDR3 extends over 16 amino acids. The V gene end was trimmed by 6 bases and the J gene end by 0 bases; junction bases not matched to a gene: 8. CDR1 is SGHVS and CDR2 is FNYEAQ in the germline V gene. CDR3 DNA sequence: TGTGCCAGCAGTCAGGGACAGCCGTTCTCTGGAAACACCATATATTTT. Encoded protein: CASSQGQPFSGNTIYF. Combining the CDR3 with reference TRBV7-6 and TRBJ1-3 gives the whole variable domain GAGVSQSPRYKVTKRGQDVALRCDPISGHVSLYWYRQALGQGPEFLTYFNYEAQQDKSGLPNDRFSAERPEGSISTLTIQRTEQRDSAMYRCASSQGQPFSGNTIYFGEGSWLTVV.

This clone was observed a single time. This chain connects TRBV10-3 to TRBJ1-5; 10 bases line up with TRBD1. V lost 2 bases, J lost 15 bases, and 13 bases stayed unmatched. The CDR3 length is 15 residues. Germline V gives CDR1 ENHRY, CDR2 SYGVKD. The CDR3, as DNA: TGTGCCATCAGTGAGACCGGGACAGGGGCCCTCCAAGGGCATTTT. Protein product: CAISETGTGALQGHF.

The gene calls are TRBV2 and TRBJ2-5; 10 bases line up with TRBD1. The CDR3 covers 16 residues. Per the germline V gene, CDR1 is SNHLY and CDR2 is FYNNEI. Trimming took 6 bases from V and 2 from J; bases not matched to a gene: 9. As DNA, the CDR3 is TGTGCCAGCAGGGATACCGGGACAGGGGCTCAAGAGACCCAGTACTTC. Protein: CASRDTGTGAQETQYF.